The sequence of this TCR beta chain was determined in a study of molecular identifiers for immune sequencing clone quantification. As for the study in general: With replicates, the RNA of roughly 21,000 or 96,000 naive CD8 cells was split five ways and four were sequenced.

V lost 8 bases and J 7 bases, leaving 15 bases between the germline ends. The CDR3 consists of 12 residues. The authors gated naive CD8 T cells as CD8+CD4-CCR7+CD45RA+ for sorting. Of note for this clonotype: Its target is not known.

TCRdb re-analysed the PCR reads in MiXCR, keeping a single row per CDR3 protein. The sample includes more than 60,000 distinct CDR3 sequences, roughly 17% of them seen just once. Whole-study results and caveats: Barcode collisions between identical TCR molecules could shrink estimates of highly expanded clone sizes. Clones that had above 20 RNA copies took up over 98% of effector molecules but under 1% in naive cells.

The sequence was collected from a human donor in good health. Some libraries in this study had Jurkat cell RNA spiked in. The chain uses TRBV5-3 and TRBJ1-2, with D possibly matching TRBD1 (6 bases). TRBV5-3 counts as an open reading frame of uncertain function. Sample: naive CD8+ T cells from blood, with Jurkat cell RNA spiked in. This sample's subset: FACS-sorted CD8+CD4-CCR7+CD45RA+ naive T cells. CDR3 protein: CASRWGAGGYTF. Written as DNA, the CDR3 is TGTGCCAGCAGATGGGGGGCAGGTGGCTACACCTTC.